These 27 T cell receptor beta chains were all obtained from the same sample, sequenced in a study of blood T cell repertoires in COVID-19. Here immunoSEQ multiplex PCR was the method, and the copy in TCRdb shows in-frame clones only, minus some. The repertoire has more than 95,000 clones, 90% of them found once; the top ten carry 1.8%. The sequencing sample was made of peripheral blood. The receptors were sampled from a human donor with active COVID-19. The donor label of this sample is uncertain.

CDR3 loop: CSASKGSSSNQPQHF. CDR3 sequence (DNA): TGCAGTGCTAGTAAGGGGTCTAGTAGCAATCAGCCCCAGCATTTT. The chain couples TRBV20-1 to TRBJ1-5, with a tentative D call TRBD1 (5 bases). This CDR3 contains 15 residues. V lost 3 bases and J lost 0, with 12 bases in between. In germline, CDR1 is DFQATT, CDR2 SNEGSKA (reference sequence).

This chain uses TRBV5-1 with TRBJ2-5; 9 nucleotides align to TRBD1. CDR1 is SGHRS, CDR2 YFSETQ, per germline. This CDR3 comprises 15 residues. Trimming cost V 1 base and J 3 bases; bases outside gene matches: 4. The CDR3 DNA follows: TGCGCCAGCAGCTTGTACAGGGGGCAAGAAGAGACCCAGTACTTC. Translating it yields CASSLYRGQEETQYF.

The chain is built from TRBV18 and TRBJ2-5; 7 nucleotides match TRBD1. The V and J ends lost 3 bases and 3 bases, in that order; junction bases with no gene match: 1. Per the germline V gene, CDR1 is KGHSH and CDR2 is LQKENI. The CDR3 totals 13 residues. CDR3 sequence reads: CASSPGQKETQYF. The CDR3 nucleotides are TGTGCCAGCTCACCGGGACAGAAAGAGACCCAGTACTTC.

The V call is TRBV9, the J call TRBJ1-2, with D unresolved. The CDR3 is 15 residues long. The V gene's germline CDR1 is SGDLS and CDR2 YYNGEE. Trimming cost V 4 bases and J 2 bases, with 15 bases left between them. CDR3 region: CASSPLRTANYGYTF. DNA for the CDR3: TGTGCCAGCAGCCCTCTCCGGACTGCGAACTATGGCTACACCTTC.

This clone came up once. CDR3 region: CASSAQTVTNEKLFF. The CDR3 nucleotides read TGTGCCAGCAGCGCACAGACAGTAACTAATGAAAAACTGTTTTTT. J is TRBJ1-4 and V is TRBV7-8; a possible D gene is TRBD1 (5 bases). This CDR3 region has 15 residues. Per germline, CDR1 SGHVS and CDR2 FQNEAQ. Trimming removed 5 bases at V and 1 base at J, with 11 bases between.

The rearrangement links TRBV2 to TRBJ1-2, with 7 bases lining up with TRBD1. The trim removed 0 bases at V and 14 bases at J, leaving 6 bases unmatched. This CDR3 spans 12 amino acids. The germline CDR1 and CDR2 sequences are SNHLY and FYNNEI. This chain's CDR3 is CASSEATRGQTF. CDR3 in DNA: TGTGCCAGCAGTGAAGCGACGCGGGGACAGACCTTC.

This clone was recorded a few times. The gene calls are TRBV6-5 and TRBJ1-1; D possibly corresponds to TRBD1 (6 bases). Trimming shortened V by 0 bases and J by 4 bases, and 12 bases separated the two germline ends. The CDR3 sequence is 15 residues long. CDR1 and CDR2 from the germline V gene are MNHEY and SVGAGI. The CDR3 DNA reads as TGTGCCAGCAGTTACTCGTTGGGAGGGGGCACTGAAGCTTTCTTT. This translates into CASSYSLGGGTEAFF.

The rearrangement links TRBV10-2 to TRBJ1-3; the match to TRBD1 covers 9 bases. Unmatched junction bases numbered 5, after V lost 6 bases and J lost 8 bases. Looked up from germline, CDR1 is WSHSY and CDR2 is SAAADI. The CDR3 runs to 13 residues. The CDR3 loop is CASRGQGGDTIYF. CDR3 nucleotide sequence: TGCGCCAGCAGGGGACAGGGAGGCGACACCATATATTTT.

This rearrangement joins TRBV9 to TRBJ2-3; D possibly corresponds to TRBD2 (5 bases). Per germline, CDR1 SGDLS and CDR2 YYNGEE. The CDR3 loop spans 14 amino acids. V lost 2 bases and J lost 3, with 10 bases in between. Here the CDR3 reads CASSVSGRTDTQYF. CDR3 nucleotide sequence: TGTGCCAGCAGCGTGAGCGGCCGGACAGATACGCAGTATTTT. Full variable domain (remainder filled in from reference TRBV9 and TRBJ2-3): DSGVTQTPKHLITATGQRVTLRCSPRSGDLSVYWYQQSLDQGLQFLIQYYNGEERAKGNILERFSAQQFPDLHSELNLSSLELGDSALYFCASSVSGRTDTQYFGPGTRLTVL.

The rearrangement joins TRBV27 to TRBJ1-2, with 7 bases lining up with TRBD1. V dropped 6 bases and J dropped 3; count of bases not matched to a gene: 13. Germline V gives CDR1 MNHEY, CDR2 SMNVEV (reference sequence). The CDR3 runs 16 residues. The CDR3 sequence: CASRLTGTDRYYGYTF. Here the CDR3 DNA reads TGTGCCAGCAGGCTAACAGGGACAGACCGCTACTATGGCTACACCTTC.

The chain recombines TRBV4-3 with TRBJ2-1; 11 bases match TRBD2. This CDR3 region has 17 residues. CDR1 LGHNA and CDR2 YSLEER come from the germline V gene. V trimming: 0 bases; J trimming: 6 bases; junction bases outside the gene matches: 7. The CDR3 sequence: CASSQDRSSGGANEQFF. The DNA of the CDR3 is TGCGCCAGCAGCCAAGATCGGAGTAGCGGGGGGGCCAATGAGCAGTTCTTC.

Remarks on this clone: The junction and the germline gene differ at one end; a read error may be behind it. V gene TRBV11-2 combines with J gene TRBJ2-2; D remains ambiguous. The germline V gene encodes CDR1 SGHAT and CDR2 FQNNGV. The CDR3 loop spans 16 amino acids. The CDR3 bases are TGTGCCAGCAGCGTAGACCTTTTCCCTTTGACCGGGGAGCTGTTTTTT. This codes for CASSVDLFPLTGELFF. The full variable domain, its missing parts supplied by reference TRBV11-2 and TRBJ2-2, is EAGVAQSPRYKIIEKRQSVAFWCNPISGHATLYWYQQILGQGPKLLIQFQNNGVVDDSQLPKDRFSAERLKGVDSTLKIQPAKLEDSAVYLCASSVDLFPLTGELFFGEGSRLTVL.

The chain has TRBV27 and TRBJ2-7; possibly TRBD1 for D (5 bases). Germline values: CDR1 MNHEY, CDR2 SMNVEV (reference sequence). V dropped 3 bases and J dropped 0 bases, with 12 bases sitting between them. This CDR3 has 15 residues. In nucleotides, the CDR3 is TGTGCCAGCAGTTTGTCAGGGATTAGCTCCTACGAGCAGTACTTC. Amino acid sequence: CASSLSGISSYEQYF.

The chain couples TRBV6-5 to TRBJ1-1; perhaps TRBD1 as D (6 bases). V shed 2 bases and J shed 5 bases, with 15 bases lying between them. The CDR3 is 15 residues long. Germline V gene lookup returns CDR1 MNHEY and CDR2 SVGAGI. The CDR3 protein is CASSYGQGSGTEAFF. CDR3 DNA sequence: TGTGCCAGCAGTTACGGTCAGGGGTCGGGGACTGAAGCTTTCTTT.

This chain uses TRBV5-1 with TRBJ2-5, with 9 positions matching TRBD2. J lost 5 bases, V lost 5 bases, and 7 bases had no gene match. Per the germline V gene, CDR1 is SGHRS and CDR2 is YFSETQ. There are 14 residues in the CDR3. The CDR3 region is CASRAGLAFETQYF. The DNA of the CDR3 is TGCGCCAGCAGGGCAGGACTAGCGTTTGAGACCCAGTACTTC.

The chain carries TRBV11-3 and TRBJ2-1; no firm D call. The CDR3 is 13 residues long. With 2 bases removed from V and 6 bases from J, the gap between germline ends came to 8 bases. Germline loops: CDR1 SGHNT, CDR2 YENEEA. The CDR3: CASSLLASNEQFF. The CDR3, as DNA: TGTGCCAGCAGCTTATTGGCTAGCAATGAGCAGTTCTTC. The full variable domain, with the rest looked up from reference TRBV11-3 and TRBJ2-1, is EAGVVQSPRYKIIEKKQPVAFWCNPISGHNTLYWYLQNLGQGPELLIRYENEEAVDDSQLPKDRFSAERLKGVDSTLKIQPAELGDSAVYLCASSLLASNEQFFGPGTRLTVL.

The chain uses TRBV4-3 and TRBJ2-7, with D maybe TRBD1 (5 bases). The CDR3 consists of 14 residues. Trimming stripped 0 bases from V and 3 bases from J, with 9 bases between. Germline assignment: CDR1 LGHNA and CDR2 YSLEER. The CDR3 DNA reads TGCGCCAGCAGCCAAGATAGGGGCCGCTACGAGCAGTACTTC. It specifies CASSQDRGRYEQYF.

The CDR3 here is CASSDPGLGISYEQYF. The CDR3 DNA follows: TGCGCCAGCAGCGATCCGGGACTAGGTATTTCCTACGAGCAGTACTTC. The chain has TRBV5-1 and TRBJ2-7, with TRBD2 matching over 8 bases. This CDR3 is built from 16 residues. V was pared by 4 bases and J by 1 base, with 10 bases of the junction left unmatched. Germline V gene lookup returns CDR1 SGHRS and CDR2 YFSETQ.

The chain has TRBV4-1 and TRBJ2-5, with 10 bases lining up with TRBD2. The CDR3 loop spans 16 amino acids. Germline trimming cut 1 base from V and 3 bases from J; bases unmatched to any gene: 5. Germline lookup yields CDR1 MGHRA and CDR2 YSYEKL. The CDR3 spells CASSQGAGGQEETQYF. DNA for the CDR3: TGCGCCAGCAGCCAAGGAGCGGGGGGGCAGGAAGAGACCCAGTACTTC.

The rearrangement joins TRBV7-2 to TRBJ2-5; the match to TRBD2 covers 14 bases. Germline CDR1 and CDR2: SGHTA and FQGNSA. This CDR3 is 19 amino acids long. With V trimmed by 4 bases and J by 2 bases, 12 bases remained unmatched. The CDR3 loop is CASSSRTSGGPARQETQYF. Written as DNA, the CDR3 is TGTGCCAGCAGCTCCAGGACTAGCGGGGGGCCAGCCAGACAAGAGACCCAGTACTTC.

The rearrangement joins TRBV7-2 to TRBJ1-1; weak D call: TRBD1 (6 bases). This CDR3 is built from 14 residues. Germline CDR1 is SGHTA and CDR2 is FQGNSA. V lost 0 bases to trimming and J lost 4 bases, with 9 bases between them. In DNA form, the CDR3 reads TGTGCCAGCAGCTTAGCTGCAGGGGTCACTGAAGCTTTCTTT. As protein: CASSLAAGVTEAFF. The variable domain in full, completed from reference TRBV7-2 and TRBJ1-1, reads GAGVSQSPSNKVTEKGKDVELRCDPISGHTALYWYRQSLGQGLEFLIYFQGNSAPDKSGLPSDRFSAERTGGSVSTLTIQRTQQEDSAVYLCASSLAAGVTEAFFGQGTRLTVV.

The chain joins TRBV28 to TRBJ1-1; D remains unclear. V was trimmed by 5 bases and J by 3 bases, leaving 16 bases between them. The CDR3 extends over 15 amino acids. CDR1 is MDHEN, CDR2 SYDVKM, per germline. The CDR3 DNA is TGTGCCAGCAGTCCGGAGGGTTATGCGGACACTGAAGCTTTCTTT. Protein sequence: CASSPEGYADTEAFF. The variable domain in full, completed from reference TRBV28 and TRBJ1-1, reads DVKVTQSSRYLVKRTGEKVFLECVQDMDHENMFWYRQDPGLGLRLIYFSYDVKMKEKGDIPEGYSVSREKKERFSLILESASTNQTSMYLCASSPEGYADTEAFFGQGTRLTVV.

V and J are TRBV9 and TRBJ2-7; D ambiguous. In germline, CDR1 is SGDLS, CDR2 YYNGEE. V lost 1 base to trimming and J lost 1 base, with 6 bases between them. CDR3 length equals 13 residues. CDR3 nucleotide sequence: TGTGCCAGCAGCGTAACAGATTCCTACGAGCAGTACTTC. Translated, it gives CASSVTDSYEQYF.

The V and J genes are TRBV4-1 and TRBJ2-3; D unresolved. Trimming removed 1 base at V and 1 base at J, with 6 bases between. Germline V gene sequence: CDR1 MGHRA, CDR2 YSYEKL. The CDR3 covers 14 residues. The CDR3 here is CASSQAPGTDTQYF. The CDR3 DNA follows: TGCGCCAGCAGCCAAGCACCGGGCACAGATACGCAGTATTTT.

The chain has TRBV19 and TRBJ2-1, with 8 bases fitting TRBD1. V shed 6 bases and J 6 bases; nucleotides not matched to a gene: 4. The CDR3 is 13 amino acids. From germline, CDR1 is LNHDA and CDR2 SQIVND (reference sequence). The CDR3 DNA follows: TGTGCCAGTAGCCTAACAGGGGGCAATGAGCAGTTCTTC. It yields the protein CASSLTGGNEQFF.

This rearrangement joins TRBV7-6 to TRBJ2-5; 8 nucleotides agree with TRBD2. Germline V CDR1 and CDR2: SGHVS, FNYEAQ. This CDR3 is 17 amino acids long. Trimming cost V 5 bases and J 1 base; bases outside gene matches: 12. The CDR3 protein is CASSPGGGMGVQETQYF. The CDR3 DNA reads as TGTGCCAGCAGCCCAGGCGGGGGGATGGGGGTCCAAGAGACCCAGTACTTC.

This clone was observed once. The J gene is TRBJ2-6, the V gene TRBV19; the match to TRBD2 covers 14 bases. There are 20 residues in the CDR3. Per germline, CDR1 LNHDA and CDR2 SQIVND (reference sequence). Unmatched junction bases numbered 7, after V lost 3 bases and J lost 0 bases. CDR3 in amino acids: CASSIVGLAGGISGANVLTF. CDR3 in DNA: TGTGCCAGTAGTATTGTCGGACTAGCGGGGGGAATCTCTGGGGCCAACGTCCTGACTTTC.